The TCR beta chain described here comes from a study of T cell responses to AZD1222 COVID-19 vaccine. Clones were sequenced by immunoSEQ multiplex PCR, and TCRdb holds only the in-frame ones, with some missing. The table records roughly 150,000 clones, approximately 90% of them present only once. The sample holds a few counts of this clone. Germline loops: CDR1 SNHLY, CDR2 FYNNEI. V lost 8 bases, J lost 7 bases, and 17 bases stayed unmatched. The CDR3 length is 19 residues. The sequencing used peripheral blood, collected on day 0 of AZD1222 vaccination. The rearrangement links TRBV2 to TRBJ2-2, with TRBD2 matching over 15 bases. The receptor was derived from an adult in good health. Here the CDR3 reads CASGHRTSGRAFGDGELFF. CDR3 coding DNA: TGTGCCAGCGGGCACCGGACTAGCGGGAGGGCCTTCGGGGACGGGGAGCTGTTTTTT.